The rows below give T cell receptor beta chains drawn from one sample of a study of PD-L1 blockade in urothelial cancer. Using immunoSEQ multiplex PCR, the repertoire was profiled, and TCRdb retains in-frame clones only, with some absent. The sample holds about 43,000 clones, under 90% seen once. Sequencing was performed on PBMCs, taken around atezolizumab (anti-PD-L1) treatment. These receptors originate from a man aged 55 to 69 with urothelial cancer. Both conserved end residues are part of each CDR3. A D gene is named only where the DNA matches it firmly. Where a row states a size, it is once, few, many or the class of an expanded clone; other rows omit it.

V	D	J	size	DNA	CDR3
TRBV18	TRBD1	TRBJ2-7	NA	TGTGCCAGCTCACCACCCCGACCGGGACAGGGGGCGGGTGAGCAGTACTTC	CASSPPRPGQGAGEQYF
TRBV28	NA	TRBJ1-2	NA	TGTGCCAGCAGGTCTCCGGGACTTGATGGCTACACCTTC	CASRSPGLDGYTF
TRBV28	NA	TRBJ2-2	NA	TGTGCCAGCAGTTTTATGAACACCGGGGAGCTGTTTTTT	CASSFMNTGELFF
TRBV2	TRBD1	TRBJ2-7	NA	TGTGCCAGCAGACCGACAGGGTACGAGCAGTACTTC	CASRPTGYEQYF
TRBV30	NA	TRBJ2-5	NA	TGTGCCTGGAGTGGGAGGACAGCACAAGAGACCCAGTACTTC	CAWSGRTAQETQYF
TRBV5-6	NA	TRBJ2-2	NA	TGTGCCAGCAGCTTGGGGCTGCGGGGCGGGGAGCTGTTTTTT	CASSLGLRGGELFF
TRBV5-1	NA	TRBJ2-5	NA	TGCGCCAGCAGCTTGGGTCGGGAGACCCAGTACTTC	CASSLGRETQYF
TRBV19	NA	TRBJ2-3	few	TGTGCCAGTAGAGGACACACGGACCTTACAGATACGCAGTATTTT	CASRGHTDLTDTQYF
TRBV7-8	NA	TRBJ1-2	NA	TGTGCCAGCAGCTTAGCAGCAGGGATCGTCTATGGCTACACCTTC	CASSLAAGIVYGYTF
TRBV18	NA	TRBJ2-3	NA	TGTGCCAGCTCACCGAAGACTAGACCAGATACGCAGTATTTT	CASSPKTRPDTQYF
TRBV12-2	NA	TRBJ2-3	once	TGTGCAAGTCGTTTGCGGGGGGTAGGGACAGATACGCAGTATTTT	CASRLRGVGTDTQYF
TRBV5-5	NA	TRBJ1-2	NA	TGTGCCAGCACCCTCGCAGGGAAGGGCTACACCTTC	CASTLAGKGYTF
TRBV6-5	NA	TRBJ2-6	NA	TGTGCCAGCAGTTACTCGAGGACTGGGGCCAACGTCCTGACTTTC	CASSYSRTGANVLTF
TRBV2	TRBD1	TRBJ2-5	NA	TGTGCCAGCAGTGAACGTAGGGGACAGACGAAGAGCCACCAGTACTTC	CASSERRGQTKSHQYF
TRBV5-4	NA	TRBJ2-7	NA	TGTGCCAGCAGCTTAGCGGTCGCGAGCCACGAGCAGTACTTC	CASSLAVASHEQYF
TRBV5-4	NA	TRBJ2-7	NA	TGTGCCAGCAGCTTGGACAGGTCTAGCTCCTACGAGCAGTACTTC	CASSLDRSSSYEQYF
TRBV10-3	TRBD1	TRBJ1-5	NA	TGTGCCATCAGTGAGGGGACAGGGGGCAATCAGCCCCAGCATTTT	CAISEGTGGNQPQHF
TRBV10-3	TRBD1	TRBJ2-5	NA	TGTGCCATCAGCCGTGGGACAGGGGGCGAAGAGACCCAGTACTTC	CAISRGTGGEETQYF
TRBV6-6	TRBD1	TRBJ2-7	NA	TGTGCCAGCAGCCCCGGGACAGGGGACGCCTACGAGCAGTACTTC	CASSPGTGDAYEQYF
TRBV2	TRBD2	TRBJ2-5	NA	TGTGCCAGCAGTGAAATAGCGGGGGGAACCACGGGGACCCAGTACTTC	CASSEIAGGTTGTQYF
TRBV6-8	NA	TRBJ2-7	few	TGTGCTAGCAGTTACGGGGCGGCATACGAGCAGTACTTC	CASSYGAAYEQYF
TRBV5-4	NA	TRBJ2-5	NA	TGTGCCAGCACCTATGGTGGGCCGGGGGAGACCCAGTACTTC	CASTYGGPGETQYF
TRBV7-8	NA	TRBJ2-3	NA	TGTGCCAGCAGCACCAGGGAAGATACGCAGTATTTT	CASSTREDTQYF
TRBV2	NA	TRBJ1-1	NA	TGTGCCAGCGGGGGCGCGAACACTGAAGCTTTCTTT	CASGGANTEAFF
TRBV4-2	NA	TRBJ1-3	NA	TGTGCCAGCAGCCAAGTTGCGGATCCCTCTGGAAACACCATATATTTT	CASSQVADPSGNTIYF
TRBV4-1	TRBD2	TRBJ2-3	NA	TGCGCCAGCAGCCAAGGACTAGCGGGGACGATCCACGGTACGCAGTATTTT	CASSQGLAGTIHGTQYF
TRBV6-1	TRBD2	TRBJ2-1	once	TGTGCCAGCAGTGAAACCCGACTAGCGGGGGCCCAGAACATCTACAATGAGCAGTTCTTC	CASSETRLAGAQNIYNEQFF
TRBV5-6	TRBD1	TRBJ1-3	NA	TGTGCCAGCATCTGGACAGGACGCACCCCTGGAAACACCATATATTTT	CASIWTGRTPGNTIYF
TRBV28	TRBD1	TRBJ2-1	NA	TGTGCCAGCAGTTTTGGACAGGGATTGGGACGGCAGTTCTTC	CASSFGQGLGRQFF
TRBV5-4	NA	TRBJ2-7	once	TGTGCCAGCAGGAGGGCGCCGACACCAGAGGGAGGCGAGCAGTACTTC	CASRRAPTPEGGEQYF
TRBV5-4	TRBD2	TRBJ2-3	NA	TGTGCCAGCAGCTCACTAGCGGGGGGACTCACAGATACGCAGTATTTT	CASSSLAGGLTDTQYF
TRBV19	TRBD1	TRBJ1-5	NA	TGTGCCAGTCTGAAACAGGGGGCAGGTCAGCCCCAGCATTTT	CASLKQGAGQPQHF
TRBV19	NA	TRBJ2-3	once	TGTGCCAGTAGTATAGGTATTGGGACTGATACGCAGTATTTT	CASSIGIGTDTQYF
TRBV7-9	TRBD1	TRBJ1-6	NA	TGTGCCAGCAGCCGGGGACAGGGGAATAATTCACCCCTCCACTTT	CASSRGQGNNSPLHF
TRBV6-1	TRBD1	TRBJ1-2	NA	TGTGCCAGCGCGGACAGGGGAGGCTATGGCTACACCTTC	CASADRGGYGYTF
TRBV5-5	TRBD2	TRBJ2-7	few	TGTGCCAGCAGCCCCCGCGAGCCGGGACTAGGCTACGAGCAGTACTTC	CASSPREPGLGYEQYF
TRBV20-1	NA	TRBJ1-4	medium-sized	TGCAGTGCTAGTCCGGAGGAAAAACTGTTTTTT	CSASPEEKLFF
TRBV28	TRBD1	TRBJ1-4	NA	TGTGCCAGCAGTTTCCAGCACAGGGGGGCTCCCTCAGAAGAAAAACTGTTTTTT	CASSFQHRGAPSEEKLFF
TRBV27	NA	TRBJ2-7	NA	TGTGCCAGCAGTTCTCAGGGTGCTGTGTCCTACGAGCAGTACTTC	CASSSQGAVSYEQYF
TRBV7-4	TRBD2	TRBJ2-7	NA	TGTGCCAGCAGCTATCTCGGGACTAGCGACTACGAGCAGTACTTC	CASSYLGTSDYEQYF
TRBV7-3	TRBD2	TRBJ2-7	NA	TGTGCCAGCAGCTTAGACGGGGGGTACGAGCAGTACTTC	CASSLDGGYEQYF
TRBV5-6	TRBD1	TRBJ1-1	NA	TGTGCCAGCAGGACACAGGGGAGGACTGAAGCTTTCTTT	CASRTQGRTEAFF
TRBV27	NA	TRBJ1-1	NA	TGTGCCAGCAGCTCAACAGTGAACACTGAAGCTTTCTTT	CASSSTVNTEAFF
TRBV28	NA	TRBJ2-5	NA	TGTGCCACCGGGGGGGCAGGGGGAAAGACCCAGTACTTC	CATGGAGGKTQYF
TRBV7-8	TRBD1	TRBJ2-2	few	TGTGCCAGCAGCTCAGAGACAGGGTCGAACACCGGGGAGCTGTTTTTT	CASSSETGSNTGELFF
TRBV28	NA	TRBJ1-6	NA	TGTGCCAGCAGTTTTTCCACCCAGGGTTTCAGAGATAATAATTCACCCCTCCACTTT	CASSFSTQGFRDNNSPLHF
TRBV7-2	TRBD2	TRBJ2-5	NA	TGTGCCAGCAGCACCTGGACTAGCGGGCAAGAGACCCAGTACTTC	CASSTWTSGQETQYF
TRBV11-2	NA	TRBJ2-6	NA	TGTGCCAGCAGCCACCCCCTCCGCCGGGGGGCCTCTGGGGCCAACGTCCTGACTTTC	CASSHPLRRGASGANVLTF
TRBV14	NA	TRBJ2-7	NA	TGTGCCAGCAGGTACGGGTGGTACGAGCAGTACTTC	CASRYGWYEQYF
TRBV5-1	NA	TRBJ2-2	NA	TGCGCCAGCAGCTTGGACCCTCAACGGGGCACCGGGGAGCTGTTTTTT	CASSLDPQRGTGELFF
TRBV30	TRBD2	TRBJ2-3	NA	TGTGCCTGGAGTGACATGGGCGGGGGGGCAGATACGCAGTATTTT	CAWSDMGGGADTQYF
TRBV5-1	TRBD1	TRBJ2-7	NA	TGCGCCAGCAGCTTGAGGACAGGGGGCTGGTACGAGCAGTACTTC	CASSLRTGGWYEQYF
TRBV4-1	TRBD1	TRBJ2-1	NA	TGCGCCAGCAGCCAAGGGGGTGCACAGGGGGGCACTGGGCAGTTCTTC	CASSQGGAQGGTGQFF
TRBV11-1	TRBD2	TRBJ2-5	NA	TGTGCCAGCAGCTCCGGGACTAGCGGGGGGCCTCAAGAGACCCAGTACTTC	CASSSGTSGGPQETQYF
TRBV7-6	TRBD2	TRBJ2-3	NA	TGTGCCAGCAGCTTAACTAGCGGGACATACACAGATACGCAGTATTTT	CASSLTSGTYTDTQYF
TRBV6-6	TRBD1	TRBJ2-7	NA	TGTGCCAGCAGTTACCTCGGACAGGGGGACCGTGGGGAGCAGTACTTC	CASSYLGQGDRGEQYF
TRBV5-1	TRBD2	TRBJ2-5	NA	TGCGCCAGCAGCGGAGGGACTAGACAAGAGACCCAGTACTTC	CASSGGTRQETQYF
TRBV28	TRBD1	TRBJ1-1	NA	TGTGCCAGCAGTTCTGCGGACAGGGCCACTGAAGCTTTCTTT	CASSSADRATEAFF
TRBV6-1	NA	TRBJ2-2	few	TGTGCCAGCAAAGGGACACGGGGGAACACCGGGGAGCTGTTTTTT	CASKGTRGNTGELFF